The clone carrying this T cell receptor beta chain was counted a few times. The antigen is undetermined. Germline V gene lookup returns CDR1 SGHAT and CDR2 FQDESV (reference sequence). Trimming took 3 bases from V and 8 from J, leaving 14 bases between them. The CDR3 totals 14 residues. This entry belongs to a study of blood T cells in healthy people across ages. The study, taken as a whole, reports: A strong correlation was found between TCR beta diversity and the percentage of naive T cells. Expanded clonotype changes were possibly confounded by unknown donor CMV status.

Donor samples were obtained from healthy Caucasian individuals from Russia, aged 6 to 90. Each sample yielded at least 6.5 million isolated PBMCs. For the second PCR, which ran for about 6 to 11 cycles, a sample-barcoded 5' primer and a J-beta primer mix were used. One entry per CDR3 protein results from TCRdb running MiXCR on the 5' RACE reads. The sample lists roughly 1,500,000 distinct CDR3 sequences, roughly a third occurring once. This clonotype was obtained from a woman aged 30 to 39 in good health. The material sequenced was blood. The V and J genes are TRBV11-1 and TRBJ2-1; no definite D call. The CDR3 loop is CASSLRPADHEQFF. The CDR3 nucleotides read TGTGCCAGCAGCTTGAGGCCAGCCGACCATGAGCAGTTCTTC.